This record looks at one T cell receptor beta chain sequence and its context. The data derive from a study of shared clonotypes between healthy human individuals. This CDR3 spans 16 amino acids. Germline V gene sequence: CDR1 SGDLS, CDR2 YYNGEE. Between the trimmed V and J ends, which lost 3 bases and 0 bases, there was a span of 13 bases. The run depth of the assay was deep. Clones were sequenced by immunoSEQ multiplex PCR, and TCRdb holds only the in-frame ones, with some missing. The sample has about half a million clones, approximately 71% seen once. V gene TRBV9 combines with J gene TRBJ2-4; no reliable D call. This sequence originates from a middle-aged woman in good health. Some clones in this sample may be carry-over from other donors' samples. The material sequenced was PBMCs. The CDR3 DNA is TGTGCCAGCAGCGCCTCCCCCTTCGTAGCCAAAAACATTCAGTACTTC. It encodes CASSASPFVAKNIQYF.